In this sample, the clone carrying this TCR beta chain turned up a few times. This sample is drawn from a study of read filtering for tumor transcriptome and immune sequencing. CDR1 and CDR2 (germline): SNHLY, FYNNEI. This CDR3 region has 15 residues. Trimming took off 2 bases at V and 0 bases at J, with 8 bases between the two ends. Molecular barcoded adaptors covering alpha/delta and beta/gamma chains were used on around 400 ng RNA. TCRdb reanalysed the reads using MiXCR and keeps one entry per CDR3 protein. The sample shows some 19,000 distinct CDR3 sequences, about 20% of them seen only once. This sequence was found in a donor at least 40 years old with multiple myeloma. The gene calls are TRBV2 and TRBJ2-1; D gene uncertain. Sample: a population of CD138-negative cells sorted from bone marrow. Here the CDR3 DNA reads TGTGCCAGCAGTGAATCTAGTCTCTCCTACAATGAGCAGTTCTTC. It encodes CASSESSLSYNEQFF.